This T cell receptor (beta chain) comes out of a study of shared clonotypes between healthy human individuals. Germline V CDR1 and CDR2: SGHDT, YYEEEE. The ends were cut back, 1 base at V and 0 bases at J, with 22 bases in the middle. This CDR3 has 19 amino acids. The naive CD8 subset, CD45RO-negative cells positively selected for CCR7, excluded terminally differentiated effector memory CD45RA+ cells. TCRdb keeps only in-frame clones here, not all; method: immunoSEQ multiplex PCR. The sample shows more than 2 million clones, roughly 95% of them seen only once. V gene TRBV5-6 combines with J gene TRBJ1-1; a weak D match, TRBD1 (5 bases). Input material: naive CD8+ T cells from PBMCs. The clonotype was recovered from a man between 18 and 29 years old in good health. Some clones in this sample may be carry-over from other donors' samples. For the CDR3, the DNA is TGTGCCAGCAGCTTGTTAATTTCGGGACCGGAGAAGATGAACACTGAAGCTTTCTTT. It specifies CASSLLISGPEKMNTEAFF.